This entry is about one T cell receptor beta chain. This clone's antigen is unknown. Nothing much larger sits one base from this clone, and base qualities are not available. The CDR3 holds 16 amino acids from the cysteine to the phenylalanine. The CDR3 DNA has 48 bases and is translated from base 1. The cohort consisted of 666 healthy bone marrow donors. Cohort members were all nominally healthy when sampled, although unrecorded immune exposures were likely present. The donor was CMV seronegative and was included in the group of a few hundred seronegative cohort members. A peripheral blood sample was collected from each donor, and TCR beta sequencing was performed on peripheral blood mononuclear cells. Genomic DNA was extracted from the blood cell samples with the Qiagen DNeasy Blood Extraction Kit. Library construction relied on the immunoSEQ multiplex PCR assay. The multiplex PCR relied on a mix of 60 forward primers for TCR Vbeta segments and 13 reverse primers for TCR Jbeta segments. A multiplex PCR assay on genomic DNA amplified the CDR3 region of rearranged TCR beta genes. Amplified TCR beta libraries were sequenced as 87-base-pair reads on the Illumina HiSeq System. In the source study's methods: A later analysis tallied about 77 million unique TCR beta chains across the 666 repertoires, and around 12 million of those chains were shared by two or more donors. A nearest-neighbor algorithm error-corrected the raw reads and collapsed the reads into unique sequences, merging closely related sequences to remove PCR and sequencing errors. Alignment of CDR3 sequences to IMGT reference sequences was used to assign V, D and J gene segments. For a sequence to be retained, at least a six-nucleotide match to both a V gene segment and a J gene segment was required. A rearrangement counted as productive if the CDR3 had no stop codons and remained in frame with V and J, and every other rearrangement counted as non-productive. Following IMGT convention, CDR3 was defined as the stretch from the second conserved V-encoded cysteine to the conserved J-encoded phenylalanine. Sequences without an unambiguous match to a single V gene segment were excluded from the earlier analysis of approximately 600 of the donors. An earlier analysis of a few hundred of the donors called V segments functional above 56.7% productive rearrangements and segregating when the between-donor standard deviation exceeded 5%. A statistical classification framework was developed to diagnose cytomegalovirus status using the catalog of TCR beta chain sequences. V and J gene assignment, in a later analysis, came from comparing TCR nucleotide sequences with IMGT/GENE-DB human TR gene sequences. The TCRdist pipeline was used in a later analysis to assign CDR3 sequences and most-parsimonious VDJ recombination scenarios. In a later analysis, every TCR beta chain was defined by the combination of its CDR3 amino acid sequence and its V-gene family, and reads without a unique V-gene family were dropped. To address suspected cross-contamination and a sequencing artifact, a later analysis removed approximately 600 highly shared, low-generation-probability nucleotide sequences. For each public chain, a later analysis derived a clonal expansion index from normalized ranks of inferred template counts within each repertoire. Generation probabilities in a later analysis came from a VDJ recombination model fitted to out-of-frame rearrangements, and those results were checked against IGoR. Hypergeometric tests were used in a later analysis to score TCR-TCR, TCR-HLA and TCR-CMV co-occurrence, with a repertoire-size bias correction applied to the TCR pairs. To estimate false discovery rates, a later analysis permuted the HLA or CMV assignments 20 times. In a later analysis, co-occurring TCRs were grouped using DBSCAN, with TCRdist sequence similarity added in when clustering inside HLA-allele-positive subsets. Repertoires with fewer than 30,000 or more than 120,000 public chains, plus five repertoires with anomalous nucleotide sharing, were excluded from co-occurrence clustering. TCRdb carries this immuneACCESS record with in-frame sequences only. Its versions omit some clonotypes, under half of them owing to an unresolved V gene in the studies checked, with the rest unexplained. V and J calls and clone size are copied from that table; D and trimming were computed from the DNA. Across this sample there are under 110,000 clones, with 82% seen only once. Clones ranked in the top ten supply approximately 1.5% of the sample.

This sample was included in a study of cytomegalovirus exposure and HLA in healthy donors (TCRdb year 2017). For the study in its entirety: An earlier analysis of about 560 of the donors reported approximately 260 Gb of sequence data and 95 million to 140 million unique TCR beta sequences obtained from around 190 million T cells. Rather than using new phenotypic data, the later analysis identified candidate immune exposures from TCR beta sequences and from how often those sequences occurred across donors. The genetic ancestry cluster associated with self-reported Caucasian donors included 81% of the roughly 400 genotyped donors. A later genetic analysis used genome-wide SNP genotypes for 398 of the 666 donors, treating that subset as a discovery cohort. Alongside the repertoire data, information on donor age, sex, ethnicity and CMV serostatus was compiled. To decide whether each TCR beta V gene segment behaved as functional or pseudogenic, an earlier analysis of over 500 of the donors relied on high-throughput TCR beta sequencing. The study profiled the T cell repertoires of 550 to 700 subjects by immunosequencing and related them to cytomegalovirus serostatus. A later analysis re-examined previously published TCR beta repertoires from several hundred donors and added high-resolution HLA genotyping to investigate patterns of TCR occurrence. Both class I and class II loci were covered by HLA typing, at four-digit resolution. A separate validation cohort of roughly 130 different subjects was used in addition to the roughly 620-subject first cohort. The number of typed donors differed by locus: about 620-630 for A, B, C, DRB1 and DQB1; about 520 for DQA1; about 600 for DPA1; and around 470 for DPB1. The study combined high-throughput TCR immunosequencing, statistical association of individual TCRs with disease status, and machine learning to predict cytomegalovirus infection status. An early release that covered about 600 HLA-typed donors contained approximately 320 gigabases of sequencing data and 80 million or so unique TCR sequences. Four or five DR-DQ haplotypes were handled as single units for association and clustering because linkage in the cohort was strong. Among a few hundred genotyped donors of the cohort, an average of about 240,000 unique TCR beta nucleotide sequences were sequenced per donor, roughly 20% of them non-productive. All discovery cohort repertoires had been generated using a single sequencing platform. The study aimed to test whether signatures of past pathogen exposure could be identified by cataloging public T cell receptors.

General conclusions and limits of the study: The classifier was reported to diagnose cytomegalovirus status with high specificity and sensitivity in both the original and validation cohorts. A cluster of highly shared sequence variants was judged likely to represent a technical artifact of the sequencing pipeline. A further reported finding was that TCR beta sequences accurately predicted the HLA-A and HLA-B alleles for most subjects in the first cohort. Compared with the roughly 700-donor mean, donors in an Asian-associated ancestry cluster had fewer N-insertions in productive TCRs, according to a later genetic analysis. Roughly uniform sequencing depth across donors was assumed in presence/absence analyses, although this assumption may not hold. According to a later analysis, parvovirus B19, influenza, CMV and Epstein-Barr virus appeared linked to several top co-occurrence clusters. In an earlier analysis of 587 of the donors, most TCR beta V segments appeared in productive rearrangements about 90% or about 30% of the time, broadly matching IMGT annotations. When HLA alleles, especially DR and DQ, strongly co-occurred, TCR associations were difficult to assign to individual alleles. Because counts were too low, seventeen rarely observed V segments, including chromosome 9 orphons, were excluded from the earlier analysis of some 590 of the donors. Most CMV-associated TCR beta chains appeared to be HLA-restricted in a later analysis, and the HLA associations seemed to be driven largely by CMV exposure. Correlated functional status among segregating V segments might reflect linkage disequilibrium, but an unknown experimental factor could not be ruled out. Some IMGT-functional V segments, including TRBV6-2 and TRBV6-3, could not be told apart with the 87-base-pair reads, so those segments were excluded. For the cohort, immune exposure information was limited to CMV serostatus. A later analysis associated 16,951 TCR beta sequences with specific HLA alleles at a false discovery rate of 0.05. Compared with equally common non-associated chains, HLA-associated TCR beta chains in a later analysis were more clonally expanded and had lower generation probabilities. In a later analysis, TCR association rates were found to vary across HLA loci, with the most associated TCRs seen for DRB1 alleles and the fewest for HLA-C alleles. V-gene and J-gene trimming of TCR beta chains was associated with a missense DCLRE1C variant in a later genetic analysis, and the association was replicated in an independent cohort. This cohort had only TCR beta chains sequenced, and the lack of alpha or paired-chain data limited which features could be detected. Across donors, most TCR sequences were observed very rarely, whereas some public TCRs were present in many individuals. According to the authors, the approach could potentially be generalized to other disease states and immunological phenotypes. The study gave a list of under 200 TCR beta chains associated with cytomegalovirus. HLA typing was unavailable for some donors at each locus, so association tests used only the typed subset. Three of the identified cytomegalovirus-associated TCR beta chains were confirmed in vitro to be specific for cytomegalovirus antigens.

Input material: PBMCs. The origin of this receptor is a man aged 45-60 years in good health and CMV-seronegative. The rearrangement combines TRBV12-2 with TRBJ2-3; TRBD1, the table's D call, was not compared with the DNA. TRBV12-2 has pseudogene status. The CDR3 corresponds to CASRPLPTGGTDTQYF. In nucleotide form, the sequence is TGTGCAAGTCGCCCGCTCCCGACAGGAGGAACAGATACGCAGTATTTT.